Each of the 3 T cell receptor beta chains below was sequenced from the same sample in a study of graft-versus-host responses after intestinal transplantation. Assay: immunoSEQ multiplex PCR; the TCRdb copy retains only in-frame clones and omits some. This table holds around 110,000 clones, about nine tenths found once. What these receptors recognize is not known. This sample comprised unstimulated CD4+ T cells sorted from spleen or lymph node cells, obtained before intestinal transplant. The receptors stem from a human donor who received an intestinal transplant.

The chain carries TRBV28 and TRBJ2-7; TRBD1 matches 9 bases. Trimming cost V 5 bases and J 3 bases; bases outside gene matches: 8. The CDR3 length is 15 residues. Germline loops: CDR1 MDHEN, CDR2 SYDVKM. CDR3 bases: TGTGCCAGCAGTCCGCCGGACAGGGGCCGCTACGAGCAGTACTTC. Protein: CASSPPDRGRYEQYF.

The chain has TRBV4-3 and TRBJ2-7; a weak D match, TRBD1 (6 bases). The CDR3 consists of 14 residues. Trimming removed 1 base from V and 4 bases from J, with 11 bases in between. The germline CDR1 and CDR2 sequences are LGHNA and YSLEER. The CDR3 loop reads CASSQGPDRYEQYF. DNA for the CDR3: TGCGCCAGCAGCCAAGGCCCCGACAGGTACGAGCAGTACTTC.

The chain has TRBV6-5 and TRBJ2-7, with 10 bases fitting TRBD1. After removal of 5 bases from V and 1 base from J, the junction contained 5 bases not matched to a gene. From germline, CDR1 is MNHEY and CDR2 SVGAGI. This CDR3 comprises 15 residues. The CDR3 DNA follows: TGTGCCAGCAGTAAGAGACAGGGGGCTTCCTACGAGCAGTACTTC. This codes for CASSKRQGASYEQYF.